This TCR beta chain is drawn from a study of T cells in Graves' hyperthyroidism and ophthalmopathy (dated by TCRdb to about 2019). Describing the broader study: Peripheral blood samples were taken at the time of initial diagnosis, prior to any treatment. To identify TCR V-J signatures that set the groups apart, the researchers used a discovery cohort of roughly 100 patients, made up of 43 with Graves' ophthalmopathy and some 56 with stable Graves' hyperthyroidism. An independent validation cohort of around 20 hyperthyroidism patients and 17 patients who later progressed to ophthalmopathy tested prospective prediction of ophthalmopathy. The 85 to 100 discovery patients were randomly split 7:3 into training and test sets. Thyroid tissue and blood T-cell repertoires from six Graves' hyperthyroidism patients were also compared in the study. After blood sampling, hyperthyroidism patients were treated with methimazole at a starting dose of 30 mg daily, and ophthalmopathy patients were treated with high-dose intravenous methylprednisolone. According to the paper, TCR Vbeta CDR3 sequencing was carried out on some 140 peripheral blood samples, which came from around 43 ophthalmopathy, 75 or so hyperthyroidism and around 17 progressor patients.

Here is what the overall study found, with its caveats: No statistical method was used to fix the sample size in advance, and group allocation was not hidden from the investigators. In validation, the model predicted progression to ophthalmopathy a median of 6.5 months before onset, with approximately 68% sensitivity and 72.22% specificity. Ophthalmopathy was separated from stable hyperthyroidism by a 13 V-J signature model, with around 90% sensitivity and around 81% specificity obtained in cross-validation and 80%/75% obtained in testing. Most expanded thyroid clonotypes (frequency above 0.001) were also detected in blood, suggesting blood repertoires may reflect thyroid immune responses.

Details on this clonotype: Its binding antigen is unknown. Per-base quality was not reported, and no clone a single base away is much larger than it.

Amplification of TCR beta CDR3 regions was carried out from RNA transcripts. A first-round RT-PCR of the TCR CDR3 used the HTBI primer set with the Qiagen OneStep RT-PCR kit. A second multiplex PCR round built the libraries, followed by size selection and purification. The libraries were sequenced on an Illumina HiSeq2000 using paired-end 100 bp reads. In the paper's pipeline: Raw data were processed with SOAPnuke, discarding reads with adapters, uncalled bases, mean Phred below 15, or no exact constant-primer or identifier match. High-quality paired reads were merged with COPE v1.2.5, and unique nucleotide sequences were defined as clonotypes. MiTCR v1.1 was used to align clonotypes to the IMGT TRBV, TRBD and TRBJ reference segments. The analysis was restricted to V-J combinations with a frequency above 0.0001, which together covered roughly 99% of the repertoires. The TCS score was defined as the ratio of F50 (clonal expansion) to E x V (chaos), calculated using BLOSUM62-based TCRdist between CDR3 peptides within each V-J. Welch's t-statistics and random forest reduced around 550 V-J features to about 12, which were used in a naive Bayes classifier (R e1071). TCRdb passed the public sequencing reads through fastp at Q25 and MiXCR, retaining productive beta sequences. Every CDR3 protein is listed once, alongside the most common genes and DNA of its rows. In this record, the V and J calls reflect TCRdb's handling and not the investigators' own analysis. The sample table shows hundreds of thousands of distinct CDR3 sequences, and around 15% are seen once. Jointly, the top ten make up less than 4.5% of the sample.

Stable Graves' hyperthyroidism was defined as the absence of progression to ophthalmopathy over 18 months of follow-up. The hyperthyroidism patients were between 18 and 65 years old and newly diagnosed, with a disease duration of less than 2 months. The study excluded patients with uncontrolled infections, other autoimmune diseases, pregnancy or lactation. Diagnoses were based on clinical symptoms, serum thyroxine and TRAb, thyroid ultrasound and orbital computed tomography. Ficoll-Paque density gradient centrifugation was used to isolate PBMCs from 10 ml of fresh peripheral blood. Trizol reagent was used to extract total RNA, and RNA quality was then checked on an Agilent 2100 Bioanalyzer. The origin of this receptor is a woman in her thirties with Graves' hyperthyroidism. Sample: blood.

At the DNA level, the sequence is TGTGCCAGCAGCCGAACGGGACTAGCGGGAGATCGCGAGCAGTTCTTC. Its protein product is CASSRTGLAGDREQFF. The receptor chain draws on TRBV4-2 and TRBJ2-1; 14 central bases correspond to TRBD2. Inclusive of the bounding cysteine and phenylalanine, the CDR3 is 16 residues long. The sequence is cut down to CDR3 DNA, 48 bases in frame from base 1. The germline V gene encodes CDR1 LGHNA and CDR2 YNFKEQ. V is pruned by 4 bases and J by 10 bases, leaving 9 bases of the junction without a gene match.